This TCR beta chain was identified in a study of early T cells in non-severe SARS-CoV-2 infection. Study details: With bulk RNA from unsorted whole blood as input, sequencing yielded unpaired chains. Study-wide points: The matching step, a VDJdb search, favored anti-spike CD8 responses and missed private and CD4 specificities.

CDR3 length: 14 residues. Germline V lookup: CDR1 SGHDN, CDR2 FVKESK. V gave up 0 bases and J gave up 5 bases; unmatched junction bases: 3. Researchers tagged individual cDNA molecules with unique molecular identifiers. One entry per CDR3 protein results from TCRdb running MiXCR on the 5' RACE reads. The sample holds over 70,000 distinct CDR3 sequences, approximately 15% seen once. The sample holds a few counts of this clonotype. As yet, its antigen is unknown. V is TRBV14 and J is TRBJ1-1; 7 nucleotides match TRBD1. The TCR sequence derives from an adult who was a healthcare worker with PCR-confirmed SARS-CoV-2 infection or an uninfected control (not recorded which). Sequenced material: whole blood. The CDR3 nucleotides are TGTGCCAGCAGCCAAGAACAGGGGTCTACTGAAGCTTTCTTT. This codes for CASSQEQGSTEAFF.